The next 24 T cell receptor beta chains were all read from a single sample in a study of neurological immune-mediated disorders. TCRdb passed the 5' RACE reads through MiXCR, listing each CDR3 protein once. The sample has about 80,000 distinct CDR3 sequences; more than 5% are singletons. Time point given: longitudinal time-point 2. The sequenced sample consisted of PBMCs. These receptors were collected from a woman between 55 and 75 years old with multiple sclerosis.

This clonotype was seen many times. The chain carries TRBV12-3 or TRBV12-4 and TRBJ1-2; 8 nucleotides align to TRBD1. This CDR3 region has 14 residues. The J segment lost 6 bases and the V segment lost 5 bases, leaving 8 bases of the junction unmatched. The CDR3 bases are TGTGCCAGCAGTCTTCAACAGGGGGTGGATGGCTACACCTTC. Encoded protein: CASSLQQGVDGYTF.

This clonotype was seen at least ten times. The chain employs TRBV7-8 and TRBJ1-5; 7 bases agree with TRBD1. The germline CDR1 and CDR2 sequences are SGHVS and FQNEAQ. The CDR3 spans 17 residues. Losses at the gene ends were 5 bases for V and 3 bases for J; bases not matched to a gene: 13. Written as DNA, the CDR3 is TGTGCCAGCAGCATATCCCGTAACAGGGGTAACAATCAGCCCCAGCATTTT. It encodes CASSISRNRGNNQPQHF. Combining the CDR3 with reference TRBV7-8 and TRBJ1-5 gives the whole variable domain GAGVSQSPRYKVAKRGQDVALRCDPISGHVSLFWYQQALGQGPEFLTYFQNEAQLDKSGLPSDRFFAERPEGSVSTLKIQRTQQEDSAVYLCASSISRNRGNNQPQHFGDGTRLSIL.

The chain uses TRBV6-1 and TRBJ2-1; D is ambiguous. The germline gives CDR1 MNHNS, CDR2 SASEGT. This CDR3 has 14 residues. Trimming shortened V by 1 base and J by 0 bases, and 4 bases separated the two germline ends. The CDR3 spells CASSEGTSYNEQFF. For the CDR3, the DNA is TGTGCCAGCAGTGAAGGCACCTCCTACAATGAGCAGTTCTTC.

This clonotype was counted at least ten times. The chain recombines TRBV20-1 with TRBJ2-6, with D hard to call. The CDR3 is 15 amino acids. The V gene's germline CDR1 is DFQATT and CDR2 SNEGSKA (reference sequence). Trimming left V 3 bases short and J 0 bases short, with 9 bases between. CDR3 DNA sequence: TGCAGTGCTAGCCCAGATAGCTCTGGGGCCAACGTCCTGACTTTC. Its protein is CSASPDSSGANVLTF.

This clonotype was counted at least ten times. This CDR3 is CASSLYKSGGADTQYF. The CDR3 DNA sequence: TGTGCCAGCAGTTTGTATAAGAGCGGGGGGGCAGATACGCAGTATTTT. V gene TRBV12-3 or TRBV12-4 combines with J gene TRBJ2-3; TRBD2 matches at 10 bases. This CDR3 comprises 16 residues. Losses at the gene ends were 3 bases for V and 4 bases for J; bases not matched to a gene: 7.

Many counts were recorded for this clonotype. The chain combines TRBV12-3 or TRBV12-4 with TRBJ1-1; 9 nucleotides align to TRBD1. V lost 5 bases to trimming and J lost 3 bases; unmatched junction nucleotides: 4. This CDR3 spans 14 amino acids. This chain's CDR3 is CASSIQGADTEAFF. CDR3 nucleotides: TGTGCCAGCAGTATACAGGGGGCAGACACTGAAGCTTTCTTT.

This clonotype was detected many times. V gene TRBV5-1 combines with J gene TRBJ1-2; 7 bases line up with TRBD1. The ends lost 3 bases at V and 4 bases at J; junction bases unmatched: 9. Germline CDR1 and CDR2: SGHRS and YFSETQ. The CDR3 has 15 residues. The CDR3 here is CASSSTDRVGYGYTF. CDR3 nucleotide sequence: TGCGCCAGCAGCTCAACCGACAGGGTTGGCTATGGCTACACCTTC.

Many counts were recorded for this clonotype. The chain links TRBV5-5 to TRBJ2-3, with a tentative D call TRBD1 (5 bases). V was pared by 4 bases and J by 0 bases, with 9 bases between. The CDR3 contains 14 residues. CDR1 and CDR2 from the germline V gene are SGHKS and YYEKEE (reference sequence). CDR3 residues: CASSRQSSTDTQYF. The CDR3 DNA is TGTGCCAGCAGCCGACAGTCTAGCACAGATACGCAGTATTTT.

This chain links TRBV12-3 or TRBV12-4 with TRBJ2-7; 7 bases agree with TRBD1. CDR3 size: 14 residues. The J segment lost 3 bases and the V segment lost 7 bases, leaving 9 bases of the junction unmatched. The CDR3 reads CASTKGQYIYEQYF. The DNA for the CDR3 is TGTGCCAGCACTAAGGGACAGTACATCTACGAGCAGTACTTC.

The chain has TRBV2 and TRBJ1-4; 8 bases fit TRBD1. With 6 bases clipped from V and 7 bases from J, the junction kept 10 bases outside the gene matches. Germline V gene sequence: CDR1 SNHLY, CDR2 FYNNEI. The CDR3 runs to 15 residues. The CDR3 spells CASSGGQDIREKLFF. The CDR3 DNA reads as TGTGCCAGCAGCGGGGGACAGGACATACGTGAAAAACTGTTTTTT.

In its sample, this clonotype is medium-sized. J is TRBJ1-6 and V is TRBV15; D unresolved. This CDR3 spans 15 amino acids. V was trimmed by 3 bases and J by 9 bases, leaving 15 bases between them. Germline V gene lookup returns CDR1 LNHNV and CDR2 YYDKDF (reference sequence). The CDR3 sequence: CATSSTLILGSPLHF. CDR3 nucleotides: TGTGCCACCAGCAGTACCCTTATACTGGGTTCACCCCTCCACTTT.

The rearrangement uses TRBV27 and TRBJ2-3; TRBD2 matches at 14 bases. After removal of 5 bases from V and 11 bases from J, the junction contained 6 bases not matched to a gene. Looked up from germline, CDR1 is MNHEY and CDR2 is SMNVEV (reference sequence). This CDR3 has 14 residues. The CDR3 region is CASSPPGTSGGQYF. CDR3 coding DNA: TGTGCCAGCAGTCCTCCCGGGACTAGCGGGGGGCAGTATTTT.

The V gene is TRBV2, the J gene TRBJ2-1; 8 bases align to TRBD2. The CDR3 is made up of 15 amino acids. With 2 bases clipped from V and 3 bases from J, the junction kept 3 bases outside the gene matches. Germline V gene data show CDR1 as SNHLY and CDR2 as FYNNEI. The CDR3 sequence: CASSEIAGGYNEQFF. Written as DNA, the CDR3 is TGTGCCAGCAGTGAAATCGCGGGGGGCTACAATGAGCAGTTCTTC.

This clonotype was seen ten or more times. The chain is built from TRBV6-5 and TRBJ2-1; a weak D match, TRBD2 (6 bases). CDR1 is MNHEY and CDR2 is SVGAGI in the germline V gene. This CDR3 comprises 15 residues. V was shortened by 5 bases and J by 0 bases, with 11 bases between the two germline ends. CDR3 amino acids: CASSRLGPSYNEQFF. CDR3 DNA: TGTGCCAGCAGTCGACTAGGGCCCTCCTACAATGAGCAGTTCTTC.

The sample holds many counts of this clonotype. The chain employs TRBV6-4 and TRBJ2-3, with TRBD2 matching over 10 bases. V lost 0 bases to trimming and J lost 4 bases; unmatched junction nucleotides: 4. CDR3 size: 16 residues. Germline V gene lookup returns CDR1 MRHNA and CDR2 SNTAGT. CDR3 sequence (DNA): TGTGCCAGCAGTGACTCGAGCGGGGGGGCGCCAGATACGCAGTATTTT. The encoded protein is CASSDSSGGAPDTQYF.

This clonotype was seen many times. This chain links TRBV7-2 with TRBJ1-6; perhaps TRBD1 as D (5 bases). V lost 3 bases, J lost 7 bases, and 13 bases lay in between. CDR1 is SGHTA, CDR2 FQGNSA, per germline. This CDR3 has 15 amino acids. CDR3 in amino acids: CASSFPGGENSPLHF. CDR3 sequence (DNA): TGTGCCAGCAGCTTCCCTGGGGGTGAAAATTCACCCCTCCACTTT.

The sample holds a few counts of this clonotype. V is TRBV18 and J is TRBJ1-2; D gene uncertain. CDR3 size: 13 residues. Germline CDR1 KGHSH, CDR2 LQKENI. Trimming removed 4 bases at V and 2 bases at J, with 8 bases between. The CDR3, as DNA: TGTGCCAGCTCACGCCCTCCCAACTATGGCTACACCTTC. Residues: CASSRPPNYGYTF.

The table lists this clonotype with many counts. This chain links TRBV20-1 with TRBJ1-2; TRBD1 might be the D (5 bases). Trimming pared 1 base from V and 5 bases from J, leaving 11 bases between. The length of the CDR3 is 13 residues. Germline values: CDR1 DFQATT, CDR2 SNEGSKA (reference sequence). This CDR3 is CSARAGRDYGYTF. CDR3 DNA sequence: TGCAGTGCTAGAGCGGGCAGGGATTATGGCTACACCTTC.

The V call is TRBV20-1, the J call TRBJ1-6, with 7 bases aligning to TRBD1. CDR1 is DFQATT, CDR2 SNEGSKA, per germline (reference sequence). The CDR3 length is 14 residues. V dropped 6 bases and J dropped 9; count of bases not matched to a gene: 11. The DNA of the CDR3 is TGCAGTGCCAAAACCGGGGACAGAAGTTCACCCCTCCACTTT. Translated, it gives CSAKTGDRSSPLHF.

There are many counts of this clonotype. The chain joins TRBV19 to TRBJ1-2, with 7 bases fitting TRBD1. The CDR3 loop spans 14 amino acids. The J segment lost 7 bases and the V segment lost 2 bases, leaving 7 bases of the junction unmatched. CDR1 LNHDA and CDR2 SQIVND come from the germline V gene (reference sequence). The CDR3 sequence is CASSIPPTGTGYTF. The CDR3 DNA is TGTGCCAGTAGTATACCCCCGACAGGGACTGGCTACACCTTC.

In its sample, this clonotype was seen many times. The gene calls are TRBV29-1 and TRBJ1-4; unclear D gene. This CDR3 has 14 amino acids. V dropped 6 bases and J dropped 8 bases, with 19 bases sitting between them. Per germline, CDR1 SQVTM and CDR2 ANQGSEA. CDR3 DNA: TGCAGCGTCACCGGGCTTGCCCTAGGGGAAAAACTGTTTTTT. Translating it yields CSVTGLALGEKLFF. Full variable domain (outside the CDR3, taken from reference TRBV29-1 and TRBJ1-4): SAVISQKPSRDICQRGTSLTIQCQVDSQVTMMFWYRQQPGQSLTLIATANQGSEATYESGFVIDKFPISRPNLTFSTLTVSNMSPEDSSIYLCSVTGLALGEKLFFGSGTQLSVL.

This clonotype was seen repeatedly, ten times or more. The gene calls are TRBV20-1 and TRBJ1-1, with D maybe TRBD1 (5 bases). V dropped 4 bases and J dropped 1 base, with 19 bases sitting between them. CDR3 size: 16 residues. Germline values: CDR1 DFQATT, CDR2 SNEGSKA (reference sequence). For the CDR3, the DNA is TGCAGTGCTACCCCCCCGTGGGCAGGGCCGAACACTGAAGCTTTCTTT. It specifies CSATPPWAGPNTEAFF.

V is TRBV3-1 and J is TRBJ2-3; 12 nucleotides match TRBD2. CDR1 and CDR2 from the germline V gene are LGHDT and YNNKEL (reference sequence). V lost 2 bases to trimming and J lost 1 base; unmatched junction nucleotides: 1. This CDR3 spans 16 amino acids. The CDR3: CASSQRLAGGTDTQYF. CDR3 in DNA: TGTGCCAGCAGCCAACGACTAGCGGGGGGCACAGATACGCAGTATTTT.

This clonotype is labeled medium-sized (0.01 to 0.1%). The chain couples TRBV7-2 to TRBJ1-2; 8 bases align to TRBD1. The V gene end was trimmed by 5 bases and the J gene end by 8 bases; junction bases not matched to a gene: 10. Germline values: CDR1 SGHTA, CDR2 FQGNSA. CDR3 length: 14 amino acids. DNA for the CDR3: TGTGCCAGCAGCCAGGGACAGGCCCTTAGGGGCTACACCTTC. Amino acid sequence: CASSQGQALRGYTF.